This paragraph reports one TCR beta chain. Its antigen is not known. This sample stems from a study of post-analysis software for immune sequencing data. Study-level points and caveats: Patients with multiple sclerosis recorded significantly lower normalized Chao1 diversity than controls, the study found.

Carried by the TCR beta cDNA libraries were unique molecular identifiers. TCRdb redid the calling of the PCR reads with MiXCR, one entry per CDR3 protein. The table lists roughly 650,000 distinct CDR3 sequences, about 60% of them singletons. The sequence was collected from a girl under 10 years old with multiple sclerosis. The sequencing sample was made of blood.

The CDR3 DNA reads as TGCGCCAGCAGTCCAAAGCGGGGGGCAGATACGCAGTATTTT. Its translation is CASSPKRGADTQYF. The V gene is TRBV5-1, the J gene TRBJ2-3; 9 bases match TRBD2. Unmatched junction bases numbered 5, after V lost 5 bases and J lost 4 bases. Germline V CDR1 and CDR2: SGHRS, YFSETQ. The CDR3 contains 14 residues.